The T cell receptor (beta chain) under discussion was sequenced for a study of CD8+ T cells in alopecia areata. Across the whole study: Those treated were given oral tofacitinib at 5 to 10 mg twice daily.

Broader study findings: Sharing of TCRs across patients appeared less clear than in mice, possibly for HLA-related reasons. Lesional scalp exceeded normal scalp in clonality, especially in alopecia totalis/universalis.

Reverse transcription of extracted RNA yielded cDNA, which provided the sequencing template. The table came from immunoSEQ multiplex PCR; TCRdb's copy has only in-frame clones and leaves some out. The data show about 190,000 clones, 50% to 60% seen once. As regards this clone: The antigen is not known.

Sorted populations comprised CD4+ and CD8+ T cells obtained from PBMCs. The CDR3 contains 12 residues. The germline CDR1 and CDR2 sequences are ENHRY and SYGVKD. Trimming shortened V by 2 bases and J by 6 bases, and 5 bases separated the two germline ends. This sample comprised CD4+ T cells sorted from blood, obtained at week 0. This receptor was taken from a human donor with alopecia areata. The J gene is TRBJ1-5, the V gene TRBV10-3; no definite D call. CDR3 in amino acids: CAISEGRQPQHF. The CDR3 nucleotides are TGTGCCATCAGTGAGGGACGTCAGCCCCAGCATTTT.